A selection of T cell receptor beta chains follows, all from one sample in a study of OX40 agonist ivuxolimab in advanced cancers. Assay: immunoSEQ multiplex PCR; the TCRdb copy retains only in-frame clones and omits some. Among 60,000 or so clones, 87% were seen once, and the ten largest hold just over 0.75%. The sample consisted of CD4+ or CD8+ T cells sorted from blood, taken in a trial of the OX40 agonist ivuxolimab. The receptor source for this set is an adult with an advanced solid tumor such as melanoma, head and neck, liver or kidney cancer. Each CDR3 is given with its conserved first and last residue. A D gene is named only where the DNA matches it firmly. The size entry is marked missing in some rows and otherwise reads once, few, many or a size class.

v_gene: TRBV19; abundance: -; j_gene: TRBJ2-5; d_gene: -; CDR3nt: TGTGCCAGTAGTATGGGGCTGGCCCGAGAGACCCAGTACTTC; CDR3aa: CASSMGLARETQYF
v_gene: TRBV7-7; abundance: once; j_gene: TRBJ2-5; d_gene: TRBD1; CDR3nt: TGTGCTAGCAGCTTAGACAGGGTTCAAGAGACCCAGTACTTC; CDR3aa: CASSLDRVQETQYF
v_gene: TRBV11-2; abundance: -; j_gene: TRBJ1-1; d_gene: -; CDR3nt: TGTGCCAGCAGCGAGGGGTCAGAGTGGGCTTTCTTT; CDR3aa: CASSEGSEWAFF
v_gene: TRBV2; abundance: -; j_gene: TRBJ2-6; d_gene: TRBD1; CDR3nt: TGTGCCAGGGGACAGGGGGCTGAAGATGGGGCCAACGTCCTGACTTTC; CDR3aa: CARGQGAEDGANVLTF
v_gene: TRBV7-9; abundance: -; j_gene: TRBJ1-1; d_gene: -; CDR3nt: TGTGCCAGCAGCTCCCAGGGAAGTGACACTGAAGCTTTCTTT; CDR3aa: CASSSQGSDTEAFF
v_gene: TRBV5-5; abundance: few; j_gene: TRBJ1-2; d_gene: -; CDR3nt: TGTGCCAGCAGCATACAGGGTGACTATGGCTACACCTTC; CDR3aa: CASSIQGDYGYTF
v_gene: TRBV4-1; abundance: -; j_gene: TRBJ2-6; d_gene: -; CDR3nt: TGCGCCAGCAGCCCAGGAGGGTCTGGGGCCAACGTCCTGACTTTC; CDR3aa: CASSPGGSGANVLTF
v_gene: TRBV27; abundance: -; j_gene: TRBJ1-5; d_gene: TRBD1; CDR3nt: TGTGCCAGCAGCAAAGGGGACAGAGATCAGCCCCAGCATTTT; CDR3aa: CASSKGDRDQPQHF
v_gene: TRBV5-4; abundance: -; j_gene: TRBJ2-5; d_gene: -; CDR3nt: TGTGCCAGCAGCTCCCCGACTGCGGGAGAGACCCAGTACTTC; CDR3aa: CASSSPTAGETQYF
v_gene: TRBV18; abundance: -; j_gene: TRBJ1-1; d_gene: -; CDR3nt: TGTGCCAGCTCACCATCGGTAGACACTGAAGCTTTCTTT; CDR3aa: CASSPSVDTEAFF
v_gene: TRBV11-2; abundance: -; j_gene: TRBJ2-5; d_gene: -; CDR3nt: TGTGCCAGCATCTTCCCACCGGGGACAAGAGAGACCCAGTACTTC; CDR3aa: CASIFPPGTRETQYF
v_gene: TRBV30; abundance: -; j_gene: TRBJ1-1; d_gene: -; CDR3nt: TGTGCCTGGAGTCTCGCGGGGCAACGCCGGAACACTGAAGCTTTCTTT; CDR3aa: CAWSLAGQRRNTEAFF
v_gene: TRBV28; abundance: -; j_gene: TRBJ1-2; d_gene: -; CDR3nt: TGTGCCAGCCTTAGGGGGGGACCATATGGCTACACCTTC; CDR3aa: CASLRGGPYGYTF
v_gene: TRBV5-4; abundance: once; j_gene: TRBJ1-3; d_gene: -; CDR3nt: TGTGCCAGCAGCACGGGACAAACCTCTGGAAACACCATATATTTT; CDR3aa: CASSTGQTSGNTIYF
v_gene: TRBV14; abundance: -; j_gene: TRBJ1-2; d_gene: TRBD1; CDR3nt: TGTGCCAGCAGCCGACCAGGGGGACCTCTTGGCTACACCTTC; CDR3aa: CASSRPGGPLGYTF
v_gene: TRBV6-1; abundance: few; j_gene: TRBJ2-3; d_gene: TRBD2; CDR3nt: TGTGCCAGCAGTGTAGTCGGCGGGGGTCCAGATACGCAGTATTTT; CDR3aa: CASSVVGGGPDTQYF
v_gene: TRBV30; abundance: -; j_gene: TRBJ2-7; d_gene: TRBD2; CDR3nt: TGTGCCTGGAGTCTGCCTAGCGGGGGCTACGAGCAGTACTTC; CDR3aa: CAWSLPSGGYEQYF
v_gene: TRBV11-2; abundance: -; j_gene: TRBJ2-1; d_gene: -; CDR3nt: TGTGCCAGCAGCTTAGCTGGAGCCTACAATGAGCAGTTCTTC; CDR3aa: CASSLAGAYNEQFF
v_gene: TRBV2; abundance: -; j_gene: TRBJ1-5; d_gene: -; CDR3nt: TGTGCCAGCGGGGCAGAAAACAATCAGCCCCAGCATTTT; CDR3aa: CASGAENNQPQHF
v_gene: TRBV9; abundance: -; j_gene: TRBJ2-7; d_gene: -; CDR3nt: TGTGCCAGCAGTGGGAGATCGCGGGACGGCTACGAGCAGTACTTC; CDR3aa: CASSGRSRDGYEQYF
v_gene: TRBV5-1; abundance: -; j_gene: TRBJ2-5; d_gene: TRBD1; CDR3nt: TGCGCCAGCAGCGCCGACGCACCGGGACAGGGGGCACGGGCGACCCAGTACTTC; CDR3aa: CASSADAPGQGARATQYF
v_gene: TRBV5-1; abundance: -; j_gene: TRBJ1-1; d_gene: TRBD1; CDR3nt: TGCGCCAGCAGCCCGGGACAGAGCTTGGGCACTGAAGCTTTCTTT; CDR3aa: CASSPGQSLGTEAFF
v_gene: TRBV6-5; abundance: -; j_gene: TRBJ2-7; d_gene: -; CDR3nt: TGTGCCAGCAGTTACTCGACGTCGCTTGGATACGAGCAGTACTTC; CDR3aa: CASSYSTSLGYEQYF
v_gene: TRBV14; abundance: -; j_gene: TRBJ1-2; d_gene: -; CDR3nt: TGTGCCAGCAGCCAAGATACAGGGCGTCATGGCTACACCTTC; CDR3aa: CASSQDTGRHGYTF
v_gene: TRBV2; abundance: -; j_gene: TRBJ2-1; d_gene: -; CDR3nt: TGTGCCAGCAGTGATCTCCCAGGTTATGACAATGAGCAGTTCTTC; CDR3aa: CASSDLPGYDNEQFF
v_gene: TRBV5-6; abundance: -; j_gene: TRBJ1-5; d_gene: TRBD1; CDR3nt: TGTGCCAGCAGCCTACAGGGGGCCAATCAGCCCCAGCATTTT; CDR3aa: CASSLQGANQPQHF
v_gene: TRBV28; abundance: -; j_gene: TRBJ2-1; d_gene: TRBD2; CDR3nt: TGTGCCAGCAGTCCCGGGTCTAGCGGGGGCCTGGGGGAGCAGTTCTTC; CDR3aa: CASSPGSSGGLGEQFF
v_gene: TRBV7-6; abundance: -; j_gene: TRBJ2-1; d_gene: -; CDR3nt: TGTGCCAGCAGCACTGCGCCGGGACCCTACAATGAGCAGTTCTTC; CDR3aa: CASSTAPGPYNEQFF
v_gene: TRBV6-5; abundance: -; j_gene: TRBJ2-7; d_gene: -; CDR3nt: TGTGCCAGCAGAGCGGGACAGCCGCCCGAGCAGTACTTC; CDR3aa: CASRAGQPPEQYF
v_gene: TRBV7-2; abundance: -; j_gene: TRBJ2-1; d_gene: -; CDR3nt: TGTGCCAGCAGCTTCCTGTTCAACCAGGGTACCAATGAGCAGTTCTTC; CDR3aa: CASSFLFNQGTNEQFF
v_gene: TRBV6-5; abundance: -; j_gene: TRBJ1-3; d_gene: -; CDR3nt: TGTGCCAGCAGTTACTCGGCCTTCGATCTGACCATATATTTT; CDR3aa: CASSYSAFDLTIYF
v_gene: TRBV30; abundance: -; j_gene: TRBJ1-4; d_gene: TRBD1; CDR3nt: TGTGCCTTAGCAGGGGGCCCCGCTAATGAAAAACTGTTTTTT; CDR3aa: CALAGGPANEKLFF
v_gene: TRBV28; abundance: -; j_gene: TRBJ1-5; d_gene: TRBD1; CDR3nt: TGTGCCAGCAGTTTATTCGTGACAGGGTATCAGCCCCAGCATTTT; CDR3aa: CASSLFVTGYQPQHF
v_gene: TRBV6-5; abundance: -; j_gene: TRBJ1-1; d_gene: -; CDR3nt: TGTGCCAGCAGTTACTCGAGGCAGACGAACACTGAAGCTTTCTTT; CDR3aa: CASSYSRQTNTEAFF
v_gene: TRBV28; abundance: -; j_gene: TRBJ2-2; d_gene: TRBD2; CDR3nt: TGTGCCAGCCTATCCGGGGGGGCCACCGGGGAGCTGTTTTTT; CDR3aa: CASLSGGATGELFF
v_gene: TRBV11-2; abundance: -; j_gene: TRBJ2-1; d_gene: TRBD1; CDR3nt: TGTGCCAGCAGCTCAGTGAGGGGACAGGGGGCTAATGAGCAGTTCTTC; CDR3aa: CASSSVRGQGANEQFF
v_gene: TRBV6-6; abundance: -; j_gene: TRBJ2-7; d_gene: -; CDR3nt: TGTGCCAGCAGGGCGAGCTCCTACGAGCAGTACTTC; CDR3aa: CASRASSYEQYF
v_gene: TRBV30; abundance: -; j_gene: TRBJ1-5; d_gene: TRBD1; CDR3nt: TGTGCCTGCAGTATCAGGGGGCCTAATCAGCCCCAGCATTTT; CDR3aa: CACSIRGPNQPQHF
v_gene: TRBV18; abundance: -; j_gene: TRBJ2-7; d_gene: -; CDR3nt: TGTGCCAGCCGCACTTCGGCGGCCTACGAGCAGTACTTC; CDR3aa: CASRTSAAYEQYF
v_gene: TRBV30; abundance: -; j_gene: TRBJ1-4; d_gene: -; CDR3nt: TGTGCCTGGAGTCTCTCCCGGGGCGGGGGTGAAAAACTGTTTTTT; CDR3aa: CAWSLSRGGGEKLFF
v_gene: TRBV11-2; abundance: -; j_gene: TRBJ2-1; d_gene: -; CDR3nt: TGTGCCAGCAGCTTTTTGGGCCTTGAGCAGTTCTTC; CDR3aa: CASSFLGLEQFF
v_gene: TRBV11-2; abundance: -; j_gene: TRBJ2-3; d_gene: -; CDR3nt: TGTGCCAGCAGCTTAGGGACGACTTCCAGCACAGATACGCAGTATTTT; CDR3aa: CASSLGTTSSTDTQYF
v_gene: TRBV6-6; abundance: -; j_gene: TRBJ1-2; d_gene: TRBD1; CDR3nt: TGTGCCAGCAGTTACTCCCCGGGACAGGGGGCCTTTGGCTACACCTTC; CDR3aa: CASSYSPGQGAFGYTF
v_gene: TRBV29-1; abundance: once; j_gene: TRBJ2-4; d_gene: -; CDR3nt: TGCAGCGTTGAAGAGGGGGCCCACCAAGGGGCCAAAAACATTCAGTACTTC; CDR3aa: CSVEEGAHQGAKNIQYF
v_gene: TRBV29-1; abundance: -; j_gene: TRBJ2-3; d_gene: TRBD1; CDR3nt: TGCAGCGTTGGCGGACAGGGGGTGACAGATACGCAGTATTTT; CDR3aa: CSVGGQGVTDTQYF
v_gene: TRBV28; abundance: -; j_gene: TRBJ1-5; d_gene: TRBD1; CDR3nt: TGTGCCAGCAGAGAAGACAGGGGCCGCAATCAGCCCCAGCATTTT; CDR3aa: CASREDRGRNQPQHF
v_gene: TRBV4-1; abundance: -; j_gene: TRBJ2-3; d_gene: -; CDR3nt: TGCGCCAGCAGCCCCCGGACAGACTTTAGCACAGATACGCAGTATTTT; CDR3aa: CASSPRTDFSTDTQYF
v_gene: TRBV18; abundance: -; j_gene: TRBJ1-2; d_gene: TRBD1; CDR3nt: TGTGCCAGCTCACCATCGGAGACAGGGATCTATGGCTACACCTTC; CDR3aa: CASSPSETGIYGYTF
v_gene: TRBV18; abundance: once; j_gene: TRBJ2-7; d_gene: TRBD2; CDR3nt: TGTGCCAGCTCAATGACTAGCGGCTCCTACGAGCAGTACTTC; CDR3aa: CASSMTSGSYEQYF